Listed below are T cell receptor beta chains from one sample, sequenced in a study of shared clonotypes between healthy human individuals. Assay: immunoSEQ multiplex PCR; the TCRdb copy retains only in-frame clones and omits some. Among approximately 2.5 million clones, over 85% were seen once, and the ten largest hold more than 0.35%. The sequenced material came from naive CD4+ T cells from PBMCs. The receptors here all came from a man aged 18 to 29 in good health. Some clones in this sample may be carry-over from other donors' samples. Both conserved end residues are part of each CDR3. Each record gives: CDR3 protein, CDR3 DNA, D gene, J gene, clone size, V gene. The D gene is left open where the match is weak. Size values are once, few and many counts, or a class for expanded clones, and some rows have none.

CDR3 protein: CASSLAALAGDTQYF; CDR3 DNA: TGCGCCAGCAGCTTGGCCGCTCTAGCGGGCGATACGCAGTATTTT; D gene: TRBD2; J gene: TRBJ2-3; clone size: .; V gene: TRBV5-1
CDR3 protein: CASSSDSNSYNEQFF; CDR3 DNA: TGTGCCAGCAGCTCCGACTCCAACTCCTACAATGAGCAGTTCTTC; D gene: .; J gene: TRBJ2-1; clone size: .; V gene: TRBV7-2
CDR3 protein: CSVAFSGSSYEQYF; CDR3 DNA: TGCAGCGTAGCATTTAGCGGGAGCTCCTACGAGCAGTACTTC; D gene: TRBD2; J gene: TRBJ2-7; clone size: .; V gene: TRBV29-1
CDR3 protein: CATSPTGNTIYF; CDR3 DNA: TGTGCCACCAGCCCCACGGGAAACACCATATATTTT; D gene: .; J gene: TRBJ1-3; clone size: .; V gene: TRBV15
CDR3 protein: CASSQGGPITNSPLHF; CDR3 DNA: TGCGCCAGCAGCCAAGGTGGGCCCATCACCAATTCACCCCTCCACTTT; D gene: .; J gene: TRBJ1-6; clone size: .; V gene: TRBV4-1
CDR3 protein: CASSTTGNYGYTF; CDR3 DNA: TGTGCCAGTAGTACCACAGGGAACTATGGCTACACCTTC; D gene: .; J gene: TRBJ1-2; clone size: .; V gene: TRBV19
CDR3 protein: CSAKGGGTNEKLFF; CDR3 DNA: TGCAGCGCCAAGGGGGGCGGCACTAATGAAAAACTGTTTTTT; D gene: .; J gene: TRBJ1-4; clone size: .; V gene: TRBV29-1
CDR3 protein: CASSFAGGADEKLFF; CDR3 DNA: TGTGCCAGCAGCTTTGCGGGGGGCGCGGATGAAAAACTGTTTTTT; D gene: .; J gene: TRBJ1-4; clone size: few; V gene: TRBV7-9
CDR3 protein: CASGGRNTEAFF; CDR3 DNA: TGCGCCAGCGGGGGACGGAACACTGAAGCTTTCTTT; D gene: .; J gene: TRBJ1-1; clone size: once; V gene: TRBV10-2
CDR3 protein: CASSLTRGNYGYTF; CDR3 DNA: TGTGCCAGCAGCTTAACTCGGGGAAACTATGGCTACACCTTC; D gene: .; J gene: TRBJ1-2; clone size: .; V gene: TRBV5-4
CDR3 protein: CASRRQGSYGYTF; CDR3 DNA: TGTGCCAGCAGACGACAGGGGAGCTATGGCTACACCTTC; D gene: TRBD1; J gene: TRBJ1-2; clone size: .; V gene: TRBV28